These 25 T cell receptor beta chains originate from one sample sequenced in a study of neurological immune-mediated disorders (dated by TCRdb to the late 2010s). Libraries were made using 5' RACE. TCRdb lists the instrument as Illumina HiSeq 2500. The raw public data were reprocessed by TCRdb itself: fastp quality trimming at Q25, MiXCR clonotype calling, in-frame beta chains only. Each record represents a unique CDR3 protein, reported with the most common genes and DNA among its rows. The table for this sample lists about 58,000 distinct CDR3 sequences; 2.5% of them were counted only once. The biggest ten clones account for around 3% of the sample. Sequenced: PBMCs. These receptors came from a man between 45 and 60 years old with multiple sclerosis.

The table lists this clonotype with many counts. V and J are TRBV19 and TRBJ1-5, with D unresolved. Germline CDR1 reads LNHDA; CDR2 reads SQIVND (reference sequence). V was shortened by 6 bases and J by 9 bases, with 12 bases between the two germline ends. The CDR3 runs to 12 residues. The CDR3 region has the DNA TGTGCCAGTAGACGAGGTGGCTTGCCCCAGCATTTT. This codes for CASRRGGLPQHF.

This clonotype showed up many times. The V and J genes are TRBV9 and TRBJ1-5, with no clear D. The V gene lost 3 bases and the J gene lost 5 bases, with 15 bases spanning the gap. The length of the CDR3 is 15 residues. Germline CDR1 is SGDLS and CDR2 is YYNGEE. The CDR3 sequence: CASSAQPSGDQPQHF. CDR3 nucleotide sequence: TGTGCCAGCAGCGCACAGCCCTCCGGAGATCAGCCCCAGCATTTT.

This clonotype was observed at least ten times. The rearrangement links TRBV5-1 to TRBJ2-5, with D hard to call. Germline V lookup: CDR1 SGHRS, CDR2 YFSETQ. V was shortened by 6 bases and J by 5 bases, with 17 bases between the two germline ends. CDR3 length: 14 amino acids. CDR3 region: CASMSRSLSETQYF. The CDR3 nucleotides are TGCGCCAGCATGTCCAGGAGCCTCTCGGAGACCCAGTACTTC.

The table lists this clonotype with many counts. The chain recombines TRBV20-1 with TRBJ1-2, with a weak D call TRBD1 (6 bases). Trimming removed 3 bases from V and 7 bases from J, with 15 bases in between. The CDR3 has 13 amino acids. Germline loops: CDR1 DFQATT, CDR2 SNEGSKA (reference sequence). The CDR3 DNA reads TGCAGTGCTAGGTTCACAGGGTGGGCTGGCTACACCTTC. This sequence encodes CSARFTGWAGYTF.

This clonotype has a count of ten or more. The V gene is TRBV14, the J gene TRBJ2-5, with TRBD1 matching 9 bases. The trim removed 4 bases at V and 0 bases at J, leaving 0 bases unmatched. Germline CDR1 and CDR2: SGHDN and FVKESK. The length of the CDR3 is 14 residues. CDR3 amino acids: CASSRTGDQETQYF. DNA of the CDR3: TGTGCCAGCAGCCGGACAGGGGACCAAGAGACCCAGTACTTC.

This clonotype was counted at least ten times. The rearrangement uses TRBV28 and TRBJ1-5; no definite D call. The CDR3 contains 14 residues. Germline CDR1 MDHEN, CDR2 SYDVKM. Between the trimmed V and J ends, which lost 3 bases and 9 bases, there was a span of 15 bases. For the CDR3, the DNA is TGTGCCAGCAGTTTGGTATTGGGCCGGGCGCCCCAGCATTTT. Protein product: CASSLVLGRAPQHF.

Many counts were recorded for this clonotype. The gene calls are TRBV2 and TRBJ2-3; the match to TRBD1 covers 9 bases. The CDR3 consists of 13 residues. The ends lost 11 bases at V and 7 bases at J; junction bases unmatched: 10. The germline gives CDR1 SNHLY, CDR2 FYNNEI. The CDR3 region is CARGGQGSYTQYF. The CDR3 nucleotides are TGTGCCCGTGGGGGACAGGGATCGTATACGCAGTATTTT.

In its sample, this clonotype was seen many times. This sequence joins TRBV29-1 and TRBJ2-1; TRBD1 might be the D (5 bases). The germline V gene encodes CDR1 SQVTM and CDR2 ANQGSEA. The CDR3 has 15 residues. With 7 bases removed from V and 1 base from J, the gap between germline ends came to 17 bases. The chain's CDR3 is CSGFLGPSSYNEQFF. Here the CDR3 DNA reads TGCAGCGGCTTTCTGGGGCCCTCTTCCTACAATGAGCAGTTCTTC.

This clonotype has ten or more counts. The J gene is TRBJ2-7, the V gene TRBV5-1; possible D gene TRBD2, 5 bases. V gave up 1 base and J gave up 5 bases, with 13 bases separating them. CDR1 is SGHRS, CDR2 YFSETQ, per germline. The length of the CDR3 is 14 residues. CDR3 nucleotide sequence: TGCGCCAGCAGCTTGTGGTTAACCGGGGACGAGCAGTACTTC. The encoded protein is CASSLWLTGDEQYF.

In this sample, this clonotype turned up many times. This chain connects TRBV4-3 to TRBJ1-5; no clear D gene. The CDR3 is 13 residues long. The V and J ends lost 0 bases and 7 bases respectively, with 7 bases between them. Germline lookup yields CDR1 LGHNA and CDR2 YSLEER. This CDR3 is CASSQDLNQPQHF. The CDR3 nucleotides are TGCGCCAGCAGCCAAGACCTGAACCAGCCCCAGCATTTT.

This clonotype was picked up many times. V gene TRBV7-9 combines with J gene TRBJ1-2; D gene ambiguous. Trimming stripped 1 base from V and 5 bases from J, with 8 bases between. Germline-derived CDR1 and CDR2 are SEHNR and FQNEAQ (reference sequence). The CDR3 has 13 amino acids. The CDR3 DNA reads TGTGCCAGCAGCTTAGAGGTCTCGTATGGCTACACCTTC. Protein: CASSLEVSYGYTF.

This clonotype was counted ten times or more. V and J are TRBV12-3 or TRBV12-4 and TRBJ1-2; the D gene is possibly TRBD1 (5 bases). V was trimmed by 6 bases and J by 5 bases, leaving 10 bases between them. This CDR3 has 12 amino acids. The CDR3, as DNA: TGTGCCAGCAGAGGGACGGAGTATGGCTACACCTTC. Its translation: CASRGTEYGYTF.

This clonotype was observed many times. This CDR3 reads CASSLSSTASNSPLHF. The CDR3 nucleotides are TGTGCCAGCAGCTTATCATCGACGGCGAGTAATTCACCCCTCCACTTT. The chain joins TRBV7-2 to TRBJ1-6, with D hard to call. Germline V gives CDR1 SGHTA, CDR2 FQGNSA. CDR3 length: 16 residues. Trimming took off 2 bases at V and 6 bases at J, with 14 bases between the two ends.

Of note for this clonotype: Given a much more abundant clone one base away, this may be a read error. This rearrangement joins TRBV5-1 to TRBJ1-1; D is unclear. Germline V gives CDR1 SGHRS, CDR2 YFSETQ. With 0 bases removed from V and 4 bases from J, the gap between germline ends came to 10 bases. CDR3 size: 14 residues. CDR3 sequence (DNA): TGCGCCAGCAGCTTGGAGACAAGGTCCACTGAAGCTTTCTTT. This codes for CASSLETRSTEAFF.

The sample holds many counts of this clonotype. The chain joins TRBV5-6 to TRBJ1-2; 7 positions agree with TRBD1. CDR1 is SGHDT and CDR2 is YYEEEE in the germline V gene. Trimming removed 4 bases from V and 2 bases from J; junction bases left unmatched: 5. This CDR3 spans 14 amino acids. The CDR3 nucleotides are TGTGCCAGCAGCCCGGACAGGAGAAACTATGGCTACACCTTC. Translation gives CASSPDRRNYGYTF.

This clonotype has ten or more counts. This chain links TRBV18 with TRBJ2-1; 9 bases map to TRBD2. The CDR3 has 16 residues. Losses at the gene ends were 4 bases for V and 5 bases for J; bases not matched to a gene: 9. CDR1 is KGHSH, CDR2 LQKENI, per germline. CDR3 residues: CASSRNLAGADNEQFF. CDR3 coding DNA: TGTGCCAGCTCACGCAATTTAGCGGGGGCAGACAATGAGCAGTTCTTC.

This clonotype was found a few times. The chain couples TRBV14 to TRBJ2-3; the match to TRBD1 covers 7 bases. This CDR3 is built from 14 residues. Germline CDR1 is SGHDN and CDR2 is FVKESK. Germline trimming cut 4 bases from V and 1 base from J; bases unmatched to any gene: 2. CDR3 bases: TGTGCCAGCAGCCGCACAGGGGGCACAGATACGCAGTATTTT. Amino acids: CASSRTGGTDTQYF.

In this sample, this clonotype turned up many times. The rearrangement joins TRBV29-1 to TRBJ1-2; 10 nucleotides align to TRBD1. V lost 0 bases and J lost 4; bases outside the gene matches: 8. The germline V gene encodes CDR1 SQVTM and CDR2 ANQGSEA. The CDR3 is 16 amino acids. CDR3 bases: TGCAGCGTTGAAGATAGACAGGGGGCGGACGTCTATGGCTACACCTTC. Translated, it gives CSVEDRQGADVYGYTF.

This clonotype appeared many times. The rearrangement uses TRBV9 and TRBJ2-5; 9 bases map to TRBD2. The CDR3 loop spans 16 amino acids. The trim removed 3 bases at V and 2 bases at J, leaving 8 bases unmatched. From germline, CDR1 is SGDLS and CDR2 YYNGEE. The CDR3 reads CASSESAGGIQETQYF. The CDR3 DNA sequence: TGTGCCAGCAGCGAGTCAGCGGGGGGTATACAAGAGACCCAGTACTTC.

This clonotype was seen at least ten times. The chain has TRBV7-8 and TRBJ1-1, with TRBD1 identical over 7 bases. CDR3 length equals 15 residues. Germline V lookup: CDR1 SGHVS, CDR2 FQNEAQ. The J segment lost 4 bases and the V segment lost 1 base, leaving 6 bases of the junction unmatched. The CDR3 coding sequence is TGTGCCAGCAGCTTAGTGACAGGGTTGTTCACTGAAGCTTTCTTT. Residues: CASSLVTGLFTEAFF.

This clonotype was observed many times. The chain has TRBV7-2 and TRBJ2-7; D is possibly TRBD1 or TRBD2 (6 bases each). Germline V gene data show CDR1 as SGHTA and CDR2 as FQGNSA. Between the trimmed V and J ends, which lost 5 bases and 6 bases, there was a span of 14 bases. The CDR3 consists of 13 residues. The CDR3 sequence: CASSPWGAFEQYF. The CDR3 DNA reads as TGTGCCAGCAGCCCCTGGGGGGCCTTCGAGCAGTACTTC.

This clonotype was recorded at least ten times. This rearrangement joins TRBV5-5 to TRBJ1-1; a weak D match, TRBD1 (5 bases). Between the trimmed V and J ends, which lost 3 bases and 0 bases, there was a span of 9 bases. CDR1 is SGHKS and CDR2 is YYEKEE in the germline V gene (reference sequence). The CDR3 has 14 amino acids. CDR3: CASSWGGMNTEAFF. The CDR3 bases are TGTGCCAGCAGCTGGGGCGGAATGAACACTGAAGCTTTCTTT.

This clonotype was recorded at least ten times. The chain uses TRBV4-1 and TRBJ2-1; no reliable D call. The CDR3 runs 15 residues. Trimming removed 3 bases at V and 6 bases at J, with 15 bases between. Germline V gene data show CDR1 as MGHRA and CDR2 as YSYEKL. The CDR3 DNA reads TGCGCCAGCAGCCATGAATTTTTGAGGCCCAATGAGCAGTTCTTC. This translates into CASSHEFLRPNEQFF.

This clonotype was seen at least ten times. The chain links TRBV7-2 to TRBJ2-3; D is unresolved. The CDR3 sequence is 15 residues long. Trimming took 1 base from V and 2 from J, leaving 10 bases between them. Germline V gene lookup returns CDR1 SGHTA and CDR2 FQGNSA. The CDR3 loop reads CASSLGFPNTDTQYF. Written as DNA, the CDR3 is TGTGCCAGCAGCTTAGGGTTTCCCAACACAGATACGCAGTATTTT.

This clonotype was observed many times. The chain links TRBV20-1 to TRBJ2-5; no firm D call. Trimming removed 4 bases from V and 9 bases from J, with 15 bases in between. The CDR3 loop spans 12 amino acids. The germline CDR1 and CDR2 sequences are DFQATT and SNEGSKA (reference sequence). Written as DNA, the CDR3 is TGCAGTGCTAAGAAAGCTGACACGGCCCAGTACTTC. Translated, it gives CSAKKADTAQYF.